This TCR beta chain came from a study of blood T cell repertoires in COVID-19. In the study overall: Spain, Italy and the United States supplied samples that represented acute and convalescent COVID-19. Nucleic acid was either cDNA or gDNA, and it came from T cells, B-cell-depleted T cells, or PBMCs.

V trimming: 2 bases; J trimming: 8 bases; junction bases outside the gene matches: 7. The germline gives CDR1 KGHDR, CDR2 SFDVKD. CDR3 length: 16 amino acids. Original handling: Amplification with reference gene primers provided the estimates of nucleated cell counts. TCRdb's table, derived via immunoSEQ multiplex PCR, lists solely in-frame clones and lacks some. V, J and clone size derive from that table, while D and trimming were established from the DNA sequence. Altogether about 49,000 clones are present, approximately 86% being singletons, with the ten largest covering 5% to 6%. The receptor comes from a middle-aged man with active COVID-19. The sequencing sample was made of peripheral blood. V gene TRBV24-1 combines with J gene TRBJ1-4; 10 bases line up with TRBD1. Written as DNA, the CDR3 is TGTGCCACCAGTGATTCCCGGACAGGGGGGCAGGAAAAACTGTTTTTT. Translated, it gives CATSDSRTGGQEKLFF.